These T cell receptor beta chains were read from a single sample in a study of blood T cells in healthy people across ages. From the 5' RACE reads, TCRdb called clonotypes with MiXCR, one entry per CDR3 protein. Of some 1.4 million distinct CDR3 sequences in the sample, 42% are singletons; the top ten hold roughly 8.2%. What was sequenced was blood. Receptor source: a woman aged 18-29 years in good health. CDR3s include the opening cysteine and the closing phenylalanine or tryptophan. D genes are given only for firm matches. Not all rows give a size; the values are once, few, many and, for expanded clones, a class.

CSRDKYSGANVLTF,TGCAGTAGGGACAAATACTCTGGGGCCAACGTCCTGACTTTC,.,TRBJ2-6,TRBV20-1,few
CSVWVGGSSGYTF,TGCAGCGTCTGGGTCGGAGGGAGTAGTGGCTACACCTTC,.,TRBJ1-2,TRBV29-1,.
CASSPGLPNEQYF,TGCGCCAGCAGCCCGGGACTGCCCAATGAGCAGTACTTC,.,TRBJ2-5,TRBV4-1,.
CASSLLTGTGGHGDYGYTF,TGCGCCAGCAGCCTACTCACCGGGACAGGGGGCCATGGGGACTATGGCTACACCTTC,TRBD1,TRBJ1-2,TRBV4-1,.
CASSPGGGRSETQYF,TGTGCCAGCAGCCCTGGAGGCGGGAGGTCAGAGACCCAGTACTTC,TRBD2,TRBJ2-5,TRBV12-3/TRBV12-4,few
CSVQGGQGAKNTEAFF,TGCAGCGTTCAGGGGGGACAGGGGGCCAAGAACACTGAAGCTTTCTTT,TRBD1,TRBJ1-1,TRBV29-1,.
CASSERAQPLHF,TGTGCCAGCAGTGAACGGGCCCAACCCCTCCACTTT,.,TRBJ1-6,TRBV6-1,few
CASTLGQRGSPLHF,TGTGCCAGCACCCTCGGACAGCGGGGTTCACCCCTCCACTTT,.,TRBJ1-6,TRBV12-3/TRBV12-4,few
CASSVGPGALEQYF,TGTGCCAGCAGCGTCGGTCCGGGGGCCCTCGAGCAGTACTTC,.,TRBJ2-7,TRBV13,.
CSATSLGSYEQYF,TGCAGTGCCACTTCTCTAGGATCCTACGAGCAGTACTTC,.,TRBJ2-7,TRBV20-1,few
CASSLFQKLAGGDIGETQYF,TGCGCCAGCAGCTTATTCCAGAAACTAGCGGGAGGAGATATTGGCGAGACCCAGTACTTC,TRBD2,TRBJ2-5,TRBV5-1,.
CSVGIGARDTQYF,TGCAGCGTCGGTATAGGGGCGAGGGATACGCAGTATTTT,.,TRBJ2-3,TRBV29-1,few
CASSLSALGTEAFF,TGTGCCAGCAGTTTAAGTGCTTTGGGCACTGAAGCTTTCTTT,.,TRBJ1-1,TRBV27,few
CSARAFSSYNEQFF,TGCAGTGCTAGAGCCTTTAGCTCCTACAATGAGCAGTTCTTC,.,TRBJ2-1,TRBV20-1,few
CTSHGNSYEQYF,TGTACCAGCCATGGTAACTCCTACGAGCAGTACTTC,.,TRBJ2-7,TRBV27,once
CASSVEPGPTETQYF,TGTGCCAGCAGCGTAGAACCGGGACCGACAGAGACCCAGTACTTC,.,TRBJ2-5,TRBV9,.
CASSHGDFGAFNQPQHF,TGTGCCAGCAGCCATGGCGATTTCGGAGCCTTCAATCAGCCCCAGCATTTT,.,TRBJ1-5,TRBV3-1,.
CASGGLAGWQQYF,TGTGCCAGTGGGGGACTAGCGGGATGGCAGCAGTACTTC,TRBD2,TRBJ2-5,TRBV12-3/TRBV12-4,.
CSASPQLAEQYF,TGCAGTGCTAGCCCACAGTTGGCCGAGCAGTACTTC,.,TRBJ2-7,TRBV20-1,few
CASREQGSGELFF,TGTGCCAGCAGGGAACAGGGATCCGGGGAGCTGTTTTTT,.,TRBJ2-2,TRBV12-3/TRBV12-4,.
CASSLWGGAISEQFF,TGTGCCAGCAGCCTATGGGGGGGGGCGATTAGTGAGCAGTTCTTC,.,TRBJ2-1,TRBV28,.
CASSRIEVVNEQFF,TGCGCCAGCAGCCGGATAGAGGTGGTTAATGAGCAGTTCTTC,.,TRBJ2-1,TRBV4-3,.
CASRHQETQYF,TGTGCCAGCCGGCACCAAGAGACCCAGTACTTC,.,TRBJ2-5,TRBV11-2,few
CASSYLQGSTYEQYF,TGTGCCAGCAGCTACTTACAGGGTTCCACCTACGAGCAGTACTTC,.,TRBJ2-7,TRBV7-2,few
CASSPSVGYTF,TGCGCCAGCAGCCCATCCGTGGGCTACACCTTC,.,TRBJ1-2,TRBV5-1,.
CASSEGQVSVTEAFF,TGTGCCAGCAGTGAAGGCCAGGTGTCGGTCACTGAAGCTTTCTTT,.,TRBJ1-1,TRBV2,.
CASSLSRHLNTEAFF,TGTGCCAGCAGCTTATCCCGCCATTTGAACACTGAAGCTTTCTTT,.,TRBJ1-1,TRBV11-2,few
CAIGGSGANVLTF,TGTGCCATAGGTGGCTCTGGGGCCAACGTCCTGACTTTC,.,TRBJ2-6,TRBV10-3,.